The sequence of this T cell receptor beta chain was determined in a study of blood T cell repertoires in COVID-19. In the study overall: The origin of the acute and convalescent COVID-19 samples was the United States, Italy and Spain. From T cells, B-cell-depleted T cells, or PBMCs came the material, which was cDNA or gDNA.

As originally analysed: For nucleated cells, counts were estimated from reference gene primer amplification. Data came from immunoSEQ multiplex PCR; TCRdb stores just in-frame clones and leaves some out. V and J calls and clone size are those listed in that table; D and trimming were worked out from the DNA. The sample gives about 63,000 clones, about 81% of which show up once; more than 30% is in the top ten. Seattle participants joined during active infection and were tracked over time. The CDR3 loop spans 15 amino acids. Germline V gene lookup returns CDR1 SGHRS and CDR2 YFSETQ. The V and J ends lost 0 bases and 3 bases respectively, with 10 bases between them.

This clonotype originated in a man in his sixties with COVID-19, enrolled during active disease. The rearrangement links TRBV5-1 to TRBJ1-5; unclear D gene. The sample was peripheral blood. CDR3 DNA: TGCGCCAGCAGCTTGGAAGACGGAGCCAATCAGCCCCAGCATTTT. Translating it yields CASSLEDGANQPQHF.